What follows are 2 T cell receptor beta chains derived from one specimen sequenced in a study of blood T cell repertoires in COVID-19. Produced via immunoSEQ multiplex PCR; TCRdb's table is partial and in-frame only. The repertoire holds about 300,000 clones, with approximately 84% as singletons. The specimen was peripheral blood. Source of these receptors: a human donor with COVID-19, enrolled during active disease. The donor label of this sample is uncertain.

A note on this clone: One end of the junction is discordant with germline, which a read error may explain. This chain connects TRBV7-7 to TRBJ2-1, with 8 bases fitting TRBD2. The CDR3 consists of 14 residues. Germline V gene sequence: CDR1 SSHAT, CDR2 FNYEAQ (reference sequence). The CDR3, as DNA: TGTGCTAGCAGCTCTAGCGGGCTGAACAATGAGCAGTTCTTC. Its protein product is CASSSSGLNNEQFF.

This clone has a handful of counts. Other DNA sequences in this specimen translate into the identical CDR3. This chain links TRBV7-9 with TRBJ1-1; TRBD1 is a possible D gene (6 bases). The CDR3 extends over 13 amino acids. Trimming took off 4 bases at V and 1 base at J, with 7 bases between the two ends. Germline-derived CDR1 and CDR2 are SEHNR and FQNEAQ (reference sequence). The CDR3 loop is CASSSQGNTEAFF. DNA for the CDR3: TGTGCCAGCAGCTCACAGGGGAACACTGAAGCTTTCTTT.